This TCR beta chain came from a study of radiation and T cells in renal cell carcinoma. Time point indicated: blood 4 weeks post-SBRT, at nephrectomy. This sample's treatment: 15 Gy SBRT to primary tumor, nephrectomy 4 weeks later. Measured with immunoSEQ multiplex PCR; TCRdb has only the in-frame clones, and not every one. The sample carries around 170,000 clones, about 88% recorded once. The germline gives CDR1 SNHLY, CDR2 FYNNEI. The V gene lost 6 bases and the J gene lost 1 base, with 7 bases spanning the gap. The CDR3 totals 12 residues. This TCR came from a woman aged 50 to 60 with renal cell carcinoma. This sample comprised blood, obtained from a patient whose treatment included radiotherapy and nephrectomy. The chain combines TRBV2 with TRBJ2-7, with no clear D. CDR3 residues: CASRTLSYEQYF. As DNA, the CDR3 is TGTGCCAGCAGAACTTTGTCCTACGAGCAGTACTTC.